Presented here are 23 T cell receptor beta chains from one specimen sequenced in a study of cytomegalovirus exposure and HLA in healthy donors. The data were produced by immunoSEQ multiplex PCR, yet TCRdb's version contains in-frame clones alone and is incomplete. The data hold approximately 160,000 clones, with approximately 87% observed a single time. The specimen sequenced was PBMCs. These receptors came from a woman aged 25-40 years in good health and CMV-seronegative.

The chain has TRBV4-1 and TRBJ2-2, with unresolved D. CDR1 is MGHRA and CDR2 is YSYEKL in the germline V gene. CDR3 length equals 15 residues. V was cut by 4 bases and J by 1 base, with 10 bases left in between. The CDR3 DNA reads TGCGCCAGCAGCCTGCCTCGACAGAACACCGGGGAGCTGTTTTTT. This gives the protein CASSLPRQNTGELFF.

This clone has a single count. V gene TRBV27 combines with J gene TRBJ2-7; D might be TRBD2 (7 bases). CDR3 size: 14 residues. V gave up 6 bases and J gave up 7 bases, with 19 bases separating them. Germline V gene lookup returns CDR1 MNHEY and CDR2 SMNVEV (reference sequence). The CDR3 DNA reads TGTGCCAGCAGAGTCCACAGGGCGGGAGCGGAGCAGTACTTC. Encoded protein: CASRVHRAGAEQYF.

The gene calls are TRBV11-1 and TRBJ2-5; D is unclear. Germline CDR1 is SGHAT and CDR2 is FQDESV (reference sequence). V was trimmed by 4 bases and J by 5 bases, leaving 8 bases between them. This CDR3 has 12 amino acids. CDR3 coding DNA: TGTGCCAGCAGCTCGAGTAAGGAGACCCAGTACTTC. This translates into CASSSSKETQYF.

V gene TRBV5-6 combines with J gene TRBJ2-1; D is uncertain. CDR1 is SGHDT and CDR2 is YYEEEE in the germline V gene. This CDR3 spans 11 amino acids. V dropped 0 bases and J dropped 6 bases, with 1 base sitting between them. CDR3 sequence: CASSLANEQFF. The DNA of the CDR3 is TGTGCCAGCAGCTTGGCCAATGAGCAGTTCTTC. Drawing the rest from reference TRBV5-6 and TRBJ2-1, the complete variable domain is DAGVTQSPTHLIKTRGQQVTLRCSPKSGHDTVSWYQQALGQGPQFIFQYYEEEERQRGNFPDRFSGHQFPNYSSELNVNALLLGDSALYLCASSLANEQFFGPGTRLTVL.

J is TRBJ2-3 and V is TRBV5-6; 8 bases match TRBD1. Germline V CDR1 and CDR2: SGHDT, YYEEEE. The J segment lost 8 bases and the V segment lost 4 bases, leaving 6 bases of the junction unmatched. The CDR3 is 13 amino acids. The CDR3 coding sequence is TGTGCCAGCAGCGCCGACAGGGGAATTACGCAGTATTTT. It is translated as CASSADRGITQYF.

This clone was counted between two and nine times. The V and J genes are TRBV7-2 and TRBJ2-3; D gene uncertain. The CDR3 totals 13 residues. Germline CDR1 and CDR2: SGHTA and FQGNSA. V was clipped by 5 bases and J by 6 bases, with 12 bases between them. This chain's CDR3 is CASSKDGVDTQYF. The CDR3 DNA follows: TGTGCCAGCAGCAAAGATGGGGTTGATACGCAGTATTTT.

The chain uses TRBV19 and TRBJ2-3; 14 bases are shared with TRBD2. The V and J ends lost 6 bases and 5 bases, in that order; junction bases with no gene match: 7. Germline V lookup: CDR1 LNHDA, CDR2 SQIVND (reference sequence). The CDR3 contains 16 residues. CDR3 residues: CASRGTGLAGVDTQYF. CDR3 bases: TGTGCCAGTAGGGGGACGGGACTAGCGGGAGTAGATACGCAGTATTTT.

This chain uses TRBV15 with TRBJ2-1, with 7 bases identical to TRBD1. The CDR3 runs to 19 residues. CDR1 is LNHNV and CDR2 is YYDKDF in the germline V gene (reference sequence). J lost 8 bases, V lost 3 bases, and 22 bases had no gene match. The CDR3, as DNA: TGTGCCACCAGCAGGAGCTATTTTGGCGAGGGGGCGGTCGGCGATGAGCAGTTCTTC. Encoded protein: CATSRSYFGEGAVGDEQFF.

The CDR3 region is CASSLGSENTEAFF. CDR3 DNA sequence: TGCGCCAGCAGCTTGGGTTCCGAGAACACTGAAGCTTTCTTT. The chain uses TRBV5-1 and TRBJ1-1; D ambiguous. The V gene lost 0 bases and the J gene lost 1 base, with 7 bases spanning the gap. The CDR3 covers 14 residues. Germline loops: CDR1 SGHRS, CDR2 YFSETQ.

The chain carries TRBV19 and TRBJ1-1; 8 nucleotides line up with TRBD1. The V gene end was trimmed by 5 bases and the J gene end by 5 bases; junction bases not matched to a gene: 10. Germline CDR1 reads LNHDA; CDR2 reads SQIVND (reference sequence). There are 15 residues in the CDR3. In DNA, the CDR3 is TGTGCCAGTAGTGGAAGACAGGGGCTCGAGACTGAAGCTTTCTTT. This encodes CASSGRQGLETEAFF. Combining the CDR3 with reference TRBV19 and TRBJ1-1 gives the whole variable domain DGGITQSPKYLFRKEGQNVTLSCEQNLNHDAMYWYRQDPGQGLRLIYYSQIVNDFQKGDIAEGYSVSREKKESFPLTVTSAQKNPTAFYLCASSGRQGLETEAFFGQGTRLTVV.

The CDR3 loop reads CASSQDRLAGGQSYAGELFF. The CDR3 DNA is TGTGCCAGCAGCCAAGATCGGCTAGCGGGAGGACAGTCGTATGCCGGGGAGCTGTTTTTT. The chain joins TRBV4-2 to TRBJ2-2; 11 bases are a match to TRBD2. The germline V gene has CDR1 LGHNA and CDR2 YNFKEQ. Trimming took 0 bases from V and 6 from J; bases not matched to a gene: 15. CDR3 length: 20 amino acids.

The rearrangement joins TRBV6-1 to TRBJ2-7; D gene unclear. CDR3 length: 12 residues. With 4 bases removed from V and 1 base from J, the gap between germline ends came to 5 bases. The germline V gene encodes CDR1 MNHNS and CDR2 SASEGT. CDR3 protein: CASSADSYEQYF. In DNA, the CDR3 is TGTGCCAGCAGTGCAGATTCCTACGAGCAGTACTTC.

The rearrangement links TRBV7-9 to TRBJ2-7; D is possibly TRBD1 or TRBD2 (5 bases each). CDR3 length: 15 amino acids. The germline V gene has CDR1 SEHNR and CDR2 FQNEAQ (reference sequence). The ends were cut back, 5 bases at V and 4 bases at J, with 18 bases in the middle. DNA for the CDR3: TGTGCCAGCAGCGTGGGGGAAGGGCAGGGTTACGAGCAGTACTTC. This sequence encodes CASSVGEGQGYEQYF.

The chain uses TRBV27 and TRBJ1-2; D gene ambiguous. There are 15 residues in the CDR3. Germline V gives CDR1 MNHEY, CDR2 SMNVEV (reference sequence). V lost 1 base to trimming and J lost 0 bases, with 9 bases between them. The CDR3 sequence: CASSLWGSTNYGYTF. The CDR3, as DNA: TGTGCCAGCAGTTTATGGGGTTCCACTAACTATGGCTACACCTTC.

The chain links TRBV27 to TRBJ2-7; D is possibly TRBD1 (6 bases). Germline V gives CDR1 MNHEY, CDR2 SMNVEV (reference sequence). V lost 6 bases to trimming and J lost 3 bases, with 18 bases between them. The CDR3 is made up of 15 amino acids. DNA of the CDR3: TGTGCCAGCAGGATTGAGGCAGGGGTTTACTACGAGCAGTACTTC. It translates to CASRIEAGVYYEQYF.

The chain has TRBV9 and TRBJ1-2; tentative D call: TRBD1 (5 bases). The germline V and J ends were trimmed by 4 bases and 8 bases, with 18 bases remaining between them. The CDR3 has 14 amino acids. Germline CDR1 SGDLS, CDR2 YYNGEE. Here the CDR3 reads CASSPGTPEEGYTF. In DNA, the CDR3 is TGTGCCAGCAGCCCGGGGACCCCCGAGGAGGGCTACACCTTC.

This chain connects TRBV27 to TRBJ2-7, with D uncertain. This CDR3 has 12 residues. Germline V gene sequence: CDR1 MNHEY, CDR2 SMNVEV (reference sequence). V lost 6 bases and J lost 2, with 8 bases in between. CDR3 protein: CASRESPYEQYF. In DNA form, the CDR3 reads TGTGCCAGCAGGGAGAGTCCCTACGAGCAGTACTTC.

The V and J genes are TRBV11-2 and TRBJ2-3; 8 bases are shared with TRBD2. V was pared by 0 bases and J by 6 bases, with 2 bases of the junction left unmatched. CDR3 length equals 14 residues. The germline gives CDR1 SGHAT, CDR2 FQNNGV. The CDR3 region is CASSLDSGVDTQYF. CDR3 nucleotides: TGTGCCAGCAGCTTAGATAGCGGGGTTGATACGCAGTATTTT.

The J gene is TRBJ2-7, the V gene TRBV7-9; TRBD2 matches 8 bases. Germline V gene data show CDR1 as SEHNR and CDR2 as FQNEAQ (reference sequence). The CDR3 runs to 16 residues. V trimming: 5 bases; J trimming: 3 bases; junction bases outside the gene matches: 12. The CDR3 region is CASSRAGDTTIYEQYF. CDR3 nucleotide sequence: TGTGCCAGCAGCCGAGCGGGGGACACGACGATCTACGAGCAGTACTTC.

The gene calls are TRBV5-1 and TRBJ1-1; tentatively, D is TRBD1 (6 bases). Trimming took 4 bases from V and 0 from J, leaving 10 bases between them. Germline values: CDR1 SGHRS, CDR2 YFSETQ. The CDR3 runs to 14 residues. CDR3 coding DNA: TGCGCCAGCAGCATCGGACAGTTGAACACTGAAGCTTTCTTT. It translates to CASSIGQLNTEAFF.

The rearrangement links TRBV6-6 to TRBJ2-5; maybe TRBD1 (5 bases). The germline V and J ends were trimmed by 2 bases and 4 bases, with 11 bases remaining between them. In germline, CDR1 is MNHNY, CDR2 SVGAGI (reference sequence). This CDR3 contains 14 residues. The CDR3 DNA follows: TGTGCCAGCAGTTACAGGGGTTCGATAGAGACCCAGTACTTC. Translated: CASSYRGSIETQYF.

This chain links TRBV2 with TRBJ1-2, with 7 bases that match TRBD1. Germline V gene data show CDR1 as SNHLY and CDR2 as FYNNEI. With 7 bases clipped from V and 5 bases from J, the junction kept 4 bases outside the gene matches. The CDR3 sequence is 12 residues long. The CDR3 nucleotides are TGTGCCAGCAAGGGCAGGGGGTATGGCTACACCTTC. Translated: CASKGRGYGYTF.

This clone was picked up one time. The CDR3 DNA follows: TGTGCCAGCAGCGTAGGAGGTGCTAGCTCCTACAATGAGCAGTTCTTC. Translating it yields CASSVGGASSYNEQFF. The chain carries TRBV9 and TRBJ2-1; D call uncertain. The CDR3 covers 16 residues. Between the trimmed V and J ends, which lost 0 bases and 0 bases, there was a span of 10 bases. Germline values: CDR1 SGDLS, CDR2 YYNGEE.